These T cell receptor beta chains were read from a single sample in a study of blood T cell repertoires in COVID-19. This table comes from immunoSEQ multiplex PCR, and its TCRdb copy is limited to in-frame clones, with some not included. This sample carries some 49,000 clones, around four fifths of them seen once, and the ten largest clones take approximately 3%. Sequenced material: peripheral blood. The receptors were gathered from a woman aged 55-69 years with acute or convalescent COVID-19. CDR3s include the opening cysteine and the closing phenylalanine or tryptophan. D genes are given only for firm matches. Some rows mark clone size as missing; the rest say once, few, many or name a class of expanded clone.

cdr3_nt	cdr3_aa	cdr3_length	d_call	clone_size	v_call	j_call
TGTGCCAGACGGACAGACACTGAAGCTTTCTTT	CARRTDTEAFF	11	.	few	TRBV6-4	TRBJ1-1
TGTGCCAGCAGCGCGACAGGGAGTACAGATACGCAGTATTTT	CASSATGSTDTQYF	14	TRBD1	.	TRBV6-4	TRBJ2-3
TGCGCCAGCAGTGAGTCGCGAGGGTATGGCTACACCTTC	CASSESRGYGYTF	13	.	once	TRBV10-1	TRBJ1-2
TGTGCCAGCTCACCAGTGGGACAGGGGTTAACCCTCAACACTGAAGCTTTCTTT	CASSPVGQGLTLNTEAFF	18	TRBD1	.	TRBV18	TRBJ1-1
TGTGCCAGCAGTCCTCAGGCTTCCAAGAGGACCCAGTACTTC	CASSPQASKRTQYF	14	.	.	TRBV28	TRBJ2-5
TGTGCCAGCAGTTTGCAGGGCTATAGCAATCAGCCCCAGCATTTT	CASSLQGYSNQPQHF	15	.	few	TRBV2	TRBJ1-5
TGCGCCAGCAGCTGGGACAGGGACACTGAAGCTTTCTTT	CASSWDRDTEAFF	13	TRBD1	.	TRBV4-1	TRBJ1-1
TGTGCCAGCAGCTTGTGGCCAGGCAACTATGGCTACACCTTC	CASSLWPGNYGYTF	14	.	.	TRBV5-8	TRBJ1-2
TGTGCCAGCAGTTCAGGGTTCAATCAGCCCCAGCATTTT	CASSSGFNQPQHF	13	.	medium-sized	TRBV12-3/TRBV12-4	TRBJ1-5
TGTGCCAGCAGTGACGGGAAGCGGGGGGTTCAAGAGACCCAGTACTTC	CASSDGKRGVQETQYF	16	TRBD2	.	TRBV6-1	TRBJ2-5
TGTGCCAGCAGCGCCAGCGGGGGGGCCTCCGGGGAGCTGTTTTTT	CASSASGGASGELFF	15	TRBD2	.	TRBV9	TRBJ2-2
TGTGCCAGCAGTTCTGGACTCATCAGTAAAGCTTTCTTT	CASSSGLISKAFF	13	.	.	TRBV6-1	TRBJ1-1
TGTGCCAGTAGTAGGTCGGGAGTCGGAAACATTCAGTACTTC	CASSRSGVGNIQYF	14	.	.	TRBV19	TRBJ2-4
TGTGCCAGCAGCTGGGGACAGGGATCCTACAATGAGCAGTTCTTC	CASSWGQGSYNEQFF	15	TRBD1	.	TRBV11-2	TRBJ2-1
TGTGCCAGTAGTATAAGCTCCAAGAACTTAGCCAAAAACATTCAGTACTTC	CASSISSKNLAKNIQYF	17	.	.	TRBV19	TRBJ2-4
TGTGCCAGCAGCTTAGGTAGCTGGGACAATGAGCAGTTCTTC	CASSLGSWDNEQFF	14	.	.	TRBV7-3	TRBJ2-1
TGTGCCAGCAGCCAAGGAACGCGAGGCTACGAGCAGTACTTC	CASSQGTRGYEQYF	14	.	.	TRBV3-1/TRBV3-2	TRBJ2-7
TGTGCCATCAGTACAGGGTTACAAACTGAAGCTTTCTTT	CAISTGLQTEAFF	13	.	once	TRBV10-3	TRBJ1-1
TGCGCCAGCAGCTTGGGGACAGCGGGCTACACCTTC	CASSLGTAGYTF	12	.	.	TRBV5-1	TRBJ1-2
TGTGCCAGCAGCTTGCCCGGGACAGGGGATAGCTATGGCTACACCTTC	CASSLPGTGDSYGYTF	16	TRBD1	.	TRBV5-4	TRBJ1-2
TGTGCCAGCAGCCCTTCGGGGGGCATGGACTATGGCTACACCTTC	CASSPSGGMDYGYTF	15	.	.	TRBV5-5	TRBJ1-2
TGTGCCAGCAAGGGGGACAGGAACACCGGGGAGCTGTTTTTT	CASKGDRNTGELFF	14	TRBD1	.	TRBV2	TRBJ2-2
TGTGCCAGCAGTCCCCGCTTGACAGGTGACGAGCAGTACTTC	CASSPRLTGDEQYF	14	.	.	TRBV28	TRBJ2-7
TGTGCCAGCAGCCCCCGCCGGGGCTCCTACGAGCAGTACTTC	CASSPRRGSYEQYF	14	.	.	TRBV7-9	TRBJ2-7
TGTGCCAGTAGTATCGGGGTGGGCTATGGCTACACCTTC	CASSIGVGYGYTF	13	.	few	TRBV19	TRBJ1-2
TGTGCCAGCAGTCCTGACGGGGTTCGGGCTTTCTTT	CASSPDGVRAFF	12	.	few	TRBV12-3/TRBV12-4	TRBJ1-1
TGTGCCAGCAGGCCATCGAGCGGGAGAGGCTCCTACAATGAGCAGTTCTTC	CASRPSSGRGSYNEQFF	17	TRBD2	.	TRBV5-6	TRBJ2-1
TGTGCCACGACAGGGGGCTCTGGGGCCAACGTCCTGACTTTC	CATTGGSGANVLTF	14	TRBD1	.	TRBV19	TRBJ2-6
TGTGCCAGTAGCCCGGGACAGGGGTATTGGCAGCCCCAGCATTTT	CASSPGQGYWQPQHF	15	TRBD1	.	TRBV19	TRBJ1-5
TGCAGCGTGTCCGGGACAGGTGGCTACACCTTC	CSVSGTGGYTF	11	TRBD1	.	TRBV29-1	TRBJ1-2
TGTGCCATCAGTGGGGCGGGGCTTAATCGGGGCTACGAGCAGTACTTC	CAISGAGLNRGYEQYF	16	.	once	TRBV10-3	TRBJ2-7
TGCGTCACAGGGGAAAACACTGAAGCTTTCTTT	CVTGENTEAFF	11	TRBD1	.	TRBV29-1	TRBJ1-1
TGTGCCAGCAGCGATACAGGCGACTCTGGAAACACCATATATTTT	CASSDTGDSGNTIYF	15	.	.	TRBV7-2	TRBJ1-3
TGTGCCAGCAGCCAACAGGGCGGGGGCTCTGGGGCCAACGTCCTGACTTTC	CASSQQGGGSGANVLTF	17	.	.	TRBV5-4	TRBJ2-6